The present TCR beta chain was sequenced within a study of blood T cell repertoires in COVID-19. Study details: Material from acute and convalescent COVID-19 was sourced from the United States, Italy and Spain. The analysed material was cDNA or gDNA that came from T cells, B-cell-depleted T cells, or PBMCs.

Methods used by the authors: The authors estimated nucleated cell counts from reference gene primer amplification. Assay: immunoSEQ multiplex PCR; the TCRdb copy retains only in-frame clones and omits some. The DNA gave D and trimming, while V, J and clone size come from that table. The sample shows roughly 250,000 clones, approximately 90% of them seen only once. The germline gives CDR1 SGHRS, CDR2 YFSETQ. The junction had 7 bases not matched to a gene; V was cut back by 4 bases and J by 0 bases. The CDR3 spans 18 residues. This TCR was recovered from a middle-aged woman with acute or convalescent COVID-19. Sequencing was performed on peripheral blood. The V gene is TRBV5-1, the J gene TRBJ2-3; 14 bases align to TRBD2. For the CDR3, the DNA is TGCGCCAGCAGCGGCGGGACTAGCGGGGGCCCTAGCACAGATACGCAGTATTTT. It specifies CASSGGTSGGPSTDTQYF.